These 15 T cell receptor beta chains were sequenced from one sample in a study of neoadjuvant anti-PD-1 for oral cavity cancer. Assay used: immunoSEQ multiplex PCR; TCRdb lists only in-frame clones, some missing. This repertoire shows 15,000 to 20,000 clones, 67% found once; its top ten account for just over 2.5%. Specimen: PBMCs, collected before nivolumab (anti-PD-1) treatment. The source is a person between 35 and 79 years old with oral cavity squamous cell carcinoma.

This clone has only a few counts. The chain carries TRBV6-5 and TRBJ2-7; 11 bases align to TRBD1. The CDR3 is 15 amino acids. The V and J ends lost 2 bases and 5 bases, in that order; junction bases with no gene match: 5. Germline lookup yields CDR1 MNHEY and CDR2 SVGAGI. The CDR3 protein is CASSYRTGGPHEQYF. CDR3 DNA: TGTGCCAGCAGTTACCGGACAGGGGGCCCCCACGAGCAGTACTTC.

V gene TRBV5-1 combines with J gene TRBJ2-2, with D possibly called TRBD1 or TRBD2 (6 bases each). The V gene's germline CDR1 is SGHRS and CDR2 YFSETQ. V was trimmed by 6 bases and J by 6 bases, leaving 18 bases between them. The CDR3 length is 15 residues. CDR3 sequence: CASMEGGGLAGELFF. CDR3 bases: TGCGCCAGCATGGAGGGGGGCGGGCTCGCCGGGGAGCTGTTTTTT.

The chain recombines TRBV10-3 with TRBJ1-1; 7 bases align to TRBD1. Unmatched junction bases numbered 9, after V lost 10 bases and J lost 4 bases. CDR1 and CDR2 (germline): ENHRY, SYGVKD. This CDR3 has 13 amino acids. The CDR3 loop is CATGTGDSTEAFF. CDR3 sequence (DNA): TGTGCCACCGGAACAGGGGATAGCACTGAAGCTTTCTTT.

The chain couples TRBV30 to TRBJ1-5, with no clear D. The V and J ends lost 1 base and 4 bases respectively, with 11 bases between them. The CDR3 is made up of 14 amino acids. Germline V lookup: CDR1 GTSNPN, CDR2 SVGIG (reference sequence). The chain's CDR3 is CAWSGNAGNQPQHF. The CDR3 DNA reads TGTGCCTGGAGTGGGAACGCGGGAAATCAGCCCCAGCATTTT.

The chain links TRBV5-8 to TRBJ1-4; no definite D call. This CDR3 is 14 amino acids long. Germline assignment: CDR1 SGHTS and CDR2 YDEGEE. The V end was cut by 7 bases, the J end by 7 bases, with 17 bases between. CDR3 in DNA: TGTGCCAGCCGCAAAGCTGGGCTTGGTGAAAAACTGTTTTTT. Translation gives CASRKAGLGEKLFF.

This chain connects TRBV11-3 to TRBJ2-5, with D hard to call. Germline CDR1 reads SGHNT; CDR2 reads YENEEA. The V gene lost 0 bases and the J gene lost 3 bases, with 5 bases spanning the gap. The CDR3 is made up of 13 amino acids. The CDR3, as DNA: TGTGCCAGCAGCTTAGACCAAAAAGAGACCCAGTACTTC. Translating gives CASSLDQKETQYF.

The chain couples TRBV6-6 to TRBJ2-7, with 7 bases that match TRBD1. Per the germline V gene, CDR1 is MNHNY and CDR2 is SVGAGI (reference sequence). The CDR3 loop spans 15 amino acids. V lost 10 bases to trimming and J lost 2 bases; unmatched junction nucleotides: 14. The CDR3 is CATLPHLTGTYEQYF. In DNA form, the CDR3 reads TGTGCCACCTTACCCCATCTGACAGGGACCTACGAGCAGTACTTC.

The chain carries TRBV2 and TRBJ2-1; 7 bases are a match to TRBD2. The CDR3 runs to 16 residues. Unmatched junction bases numbered 17, after V lost 10 bases and J lost 5 bases. CDR1 and CDR2 (germline): SNHLY, FYNNEI. The CDR3 region has the DNA TGTGCCACCCTCGAGACCAGCGGGAAGAATAACAATGAGCAGTTCTTC. As protein: CATLETSGKNNNEQFF.

The CDR3, as DNA: TGTGCCAGCAACCCTGCGGGTGAAGGCGAGCAGTACTTC. Its translation is CASNPAGEGEQYF. V and J are TRBV6-1 and TRBJ2-7; perhaps TRBD2 as D (5 bases). Trimming took off 7 bases at V and 6 bases at J, with 16 bases between the two ends. Germline V gene sequence: CDR1 MNHNS, CDR2 SASEGT. This CDR3 contains 13 residues.

This clone was observed a few times. The chain combines TRBV5-4 with TRBJ1-5; D gene ambiguous. The CDR3 loop spans 13 amino acids. CDR1 and CDR2 from the germline V gene are SGHNT and YYREEE (reference sequence). Trimming left V 0 bases short and J 4 bases short, with 5 bases between. CDR3 sequence: CASSLDQNQPQHF. The CDR3, as DNA: TGTGCCAGCAGCTTGGACCAAAATCAGCCCCAGCATTTT.

The chain carries TRBV29-1 and TRBJ2-3; 11 bases map to TRBD1. The V gene's germline CDR1 is SQVTM and CDR2 ANQGSEA. V lost 4 bases, J lost 6 bases, and 15 bases stayed unmatched. This CDR3 has 17 residues. The CDR3 DNA sequence: TGCAGCGTTGGCCGCCTGAGGACAGGGGGCCTGGGGGATACGCAGTATTTT. It specifies CSVGRLRTGGLGDTQYF.

The chain is built from TRBV30 and TRBJ2-7; D possibly corresponds to TRBD1 (5 bases). Germline CDR1 is GTSNPN and CDR2 is SVGIG (reference sequence). The CDR3 is 13 residues long. Trimming removed 1 base from V and 1 base from J, with 8 bases in between. The chain's CDR3 is CAWSGTGSYEQYF. As DNA, the CDR3 is TGTGCCTGGAGTGGAACAGGTTCCTACGAGCAGTACTTC.

The rearrangement uses TRBV10-1 and TRBJ1-1; D is unclear. Trimming cost V 5 bases and J 2 bases, with 15 bases left between them. This CDR3 has 15 amino acids. Germline CDR1 and CDR2: WNHNN and SYGVQD (reference sequence). This CDR3 is CASSFRKDPNTEAFF. In nucleotides, the CDR3 is TGCGCCAGCAGTTTTCGAAAAGACCCAAACACTGAAGCTTTCTTT.

This chain links TRBV5-1 with TRBJ2-3; D is uncertain. The CDR3 spans 14 residues. The V gene lost 0 bases and the J gene lost 0 bases, with 5 bases spanning the gap. Germline values: CDR1 SGHRS, CDR2 YFSETQ. The chain's CDR3 is CASSLVQSTDTQYF. The CDR3 bases are TGCGCCAGCAGCTTGGTTCAAAGCACAGATACGCAGTATTTT. Using reference TRBV5-1 and TRBJ2-3 for the parts outside the CDR3, the full variable domain is KAGVTQTPRYLIKTRGQQVTLSCSPISGHRSVSWYQQTPGQGLQFLFEYFSETQRNKGNFPGRFSGRQFSNSRSEMNVSTLELGDSALYLCASSLVQSTDTQYFGPGTRLTVL.

This sequence joins TRBV5-6 and TRBJ1-3; a possible D gene is TRBD1 (5 bases). The CDR3 consists of 14 residues. V was cut by 7 bases and J by 4 bases, with 15 bases left in between. Germline CDR1 and CDR2: SGHDT and YYEEEE. The CDR3 DNA reads TGTGCCAGCTCAGGGCTAGGAAGGGGAAACACCATATATTTT. Encoded protein: CASSGLGRGNTIYF.